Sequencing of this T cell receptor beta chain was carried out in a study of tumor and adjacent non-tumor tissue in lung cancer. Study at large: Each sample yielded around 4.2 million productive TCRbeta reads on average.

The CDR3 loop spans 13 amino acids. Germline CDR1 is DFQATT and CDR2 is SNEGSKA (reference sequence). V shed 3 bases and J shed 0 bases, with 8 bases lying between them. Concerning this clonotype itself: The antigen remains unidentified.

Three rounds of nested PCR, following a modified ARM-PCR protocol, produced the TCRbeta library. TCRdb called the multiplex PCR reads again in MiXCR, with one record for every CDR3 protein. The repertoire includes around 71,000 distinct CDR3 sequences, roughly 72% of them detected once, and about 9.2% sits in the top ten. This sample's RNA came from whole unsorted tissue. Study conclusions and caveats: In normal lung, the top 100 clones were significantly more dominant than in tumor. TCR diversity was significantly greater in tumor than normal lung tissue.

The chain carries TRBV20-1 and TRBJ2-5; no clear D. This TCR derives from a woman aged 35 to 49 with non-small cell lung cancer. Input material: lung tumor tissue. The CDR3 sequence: CSASHMYQETQYF. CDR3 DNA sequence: TGCAGTGCTAGTCATATGTACCAAGAGACCCAGTACTTC.